The rows below give T cell receptor beta chains drawn from one sample of a study of monozygotic twins with inflammatory bowel disease. TCRdb reanalyzed the 5' RACE reads and collapses them to one entry per CDR3 protein, without DNA. The listing contains some 150,000 distinct CDR3 sequences. Sequencing used blood. The receptor set was obtained from a human donor with ulcerative colitis or Crohn's disease, or a healthy co-twin of an affected twin (not recorded which). The CDR3 runs from the conserved cysteine through the conserved F or W. The order of the fields is V gene, J gene, CDR3 length, CDR3 protein.

v_gene: TRBV20-1
j_gene: TRBJ2-1
len: 11
CDR3aa: CSARLGSLQFF

v_gene: TRBV4-3
j_gene: TRBJ2-6
len: 17
CDR3aa: CASSQNGPHSGANVLTF

v_gene: TRBV24-1
j_gene: TRBJ2-2
len: 14
CDR3aa: CATSDWRETGELFF

v_gene: TRBV12-3/TRBV12-4
j_gene: TRBJ2-2
len: 16
CDR3aa: CASSPPGLTIDGELFF

v_gene: TRBV2
j_gene: TRBJ2-7
len: 15
CDR3aa: CASITSGTTSYEQYF

v_gene: TRBV3-1
j_gene: TRBJ2-1
len: 14
CDR3aa: CASSQEGRADEQFF

v_gene: TRBV5-1
j_gene: TRBJ2-7
len: 13
CDR3aa: CASSFLKRGEQYF

v_gene: TRBV10-3
j_gene: TRBJ2-7
len: 15
CDR3aa: CAISEYRDRGYEQYF

v_gene: TRBV9
j_gene: TRBJ2-2
len: 14
CDR3aa: CASSIGRNTGELFF

v_gene: TRBV6-5
j_gene: TRBJ1-1
len: 14
CDR3aa: CASSYFGTNTEAFF

v_gene: TRBV12-3/TRBV12-4
j_gene: TRBJ2-3
len: 17
CDR3aa: CASNLGALAGYTDTQYF

v_gene: TRBV28
j_gene: TRBJ2-5
len: 15
CDR3aa: CASSFGTGGQETQYF

v_gene: TRBV18
j_gene: TRBJ1-1
len: 19
CDR3aa: CASSPNPEVRQELDTEAFF

v_gene: TRBV7-8
j_gene: TRBJ1-1
len: 16
CDR3aa: CASSLGTVWGNTEAFF

v_gene: TRBV9
j_gene: TRBJ2-5
len: 15
CDR3aa: CASSAQGTTQETQYF

v_gene: TRBV12-3/TRBV12-4
j_gene: TRBJ2-1
len: 15
CDR3aa: CASSFGTPSYNEQFF

v_gene: TRBV11-1
j_gene: TRBJ2-3
len: 14
CDR3aa: CASSPTVVEDTQYF

v_gene: TRBV6-5
j_gene: TRBJ2-3
len: 15
CDR3aa: CASSSKKTGTDTQYF

v_gene: TRBV12-3/TRBV12-4
j_gene: TRBJ2-3
len: 18
CDR3aa: CASSLASAQGTATYTQYF

v_gene: TRBV20-1
j_gene: TRBJ2-7
len: 14
CDR3aa: CSALTSGGGYEQYF

v_gene: TRBV25-1
j_gene: TRBJ1-1
len: 14
CDR3aa: CASSDPNRGTEAFF

v_gene: TRBV20-1
j_gene: TRBJ2-6
len: 14
CDR3aa: CSALGISGANVLTF

v_gene: TRBV7-6
j_gene: TRBJ1-6
len: 14
CDR3aa: CASSSDRLLSPLHF